The clone carrying this T cell receptor beta chain was seen a handful of times. Its antigen is not known. A second roughly 6 to 11 cycle PCR used barcoded and J-beta primers. The template-switch adaptor was a 5' adaptor with 12 random nucleotides. It tagged each cDNA molecule. TCRdb called the 5' RACE reads again in MiXCR, with one record for every CDR3 protein. This table has almost 550,000 distinct CDR3 sequences, around 24% appearing once. Germline V gene data show CDR1 as SEHNR and CDR2 as FQNEAQ (reference sequence). Trimming shortened V by 5 bases and J by 1 base, and 8 bases separated the two germline ends. The CDR3 is 13 amino acids. These data are taken from a study of blood T cells in healthy people across ages. Study summary: Per two T cells, about one barcoded beta molecule was captured through template switching.

Study-wide findings and caveats: Diversity of TCR beta per million T cells declined in a roughly linear way with age.

Another study also made use of these data, one on T cells of mothers and their children. This second study says: An overlap that was slightly higher, though non-significant, was seen in related mother-child pairs versus unrelated pairs.

The V call is TRBV7-9, the J call TRBJ1-1; TRBD1 is a possible D gene (5 bases). This clonotype was sampled from a boy between 10 and 17 years old in good health. What was sequenced was blood. The chain's CDR3 is CASSDSKNTEAFF. CDR3 coding DNA: TGTGCCAGCAGCGACAGTAAGAACACTGAAGCTTTCTTT.